The 10 T cell receptor beta chains reported below all come from one sample, sequenced in a study of beta chain features in type 1 diabetes. TCRB transcripts that were expressed got sequenced, as all of the isolated RNA had been reverse transcribed. The method was immunoSEQ multiplex PCR; TCRdb's version includes in-frame clones alone and lacks a portion of them. This sample has 300,000 to 350,000 clones, with approximately 13% found just once. No antigen has been assigned to these receptors. The study's findings and limits: The study found moderately but significantly shorter TCRB CDR3s in all four CD4+ subsets of Type 1 diabetes patients.

Specimen: naive CD4+ T cells from blood. The origin of the receptors is a woman aged 18-29 years with type 1 diabetes.

The rearrangement uses TRBV7-9 and TRBJ1-1, with unresolved D. Trimming took 7 bases from V and 6 from J, leaving 18 bases between them. This CDR3 is 14 amino acids long. The germline V gene encodes CDR1 SEHNR and CDR2 FQNEAQ (reference sequence). CDR3: CASIPRRLTSEAFF. CDR3 sequence (DNA): TGTGCCAGCATCCCCCGGCGGCTGACCTCTGAAGCTTTCTTT.

This chain links TRBV7-9 with TRBJ2-1, with D unclear. Germline V lookup: CDR1 SEHNR, CDR2 FQNEAQ (reference sequence). This CDR3 is built from 12 residues. Deletions cut 2 bases from V and 8 bases from J, with 7 bases between. CDR3 amino acids: CASSLHTHEQFF. CDR3 coding DNA: TGTGCCAGCAGCTTACACACCCATGAGCAGTTCTTC.

The chain is built from TRBV5-6 and TRBJ2-7; no definite D call. This CDR3 spans 14 amino acids. Trimming took 3 bases from V and 2 from J, leaving 12 bases between them. In germline, CDR1 is SGHDT, CDR2 YYEEEE. The CDR3 reads CASSSLDRPYEQYV. CDR3 DNA sequence: TGTGCCAGCAGCTCCCTAGACCGCCCCTACGAGCAGTACGTC.

The CDR3 DNA follows: TGTGCCAGCTCACCACCTGACAGGCCCGAGCAGTTCTTC. Translation gives CASSPPDRPEQFF. The chain links TRBV18 to TRBJ2-1; tentative D call: TRBD1 (6 bases). Germline assignment: CDR1 KGHSH and CDR2 LQKENI. The ends were cut back, 0 bases at V and 10 bases at J, with 10 bases in the middle. This CDR3 is built from 13 residues.

The genes are TRBV19 and TRBJ2-5; D is undetermined. This CDR3 has 13 amino acids. CDR1 and CDR2 from the germline V gene are LNHDA and SQIVND (reference sequence). Trimming pared 4 bases from V and 1 base from J, leaving 7 bases between. The CDR3 here is CASSNSFQETQYF. CDR3 bases: TGTGCCAGTAGTAACAGTTTCCAAGAGACCCAGTACTTC.

This chain connects TRBV6-5 to TRBJ2-3; D is undetermined. The CDR3 runs to 13 residues. CDR1 and CDR2 (germline): MNHEY, SVGAGI. With 6 bases removed from V and 2 bases from J, the gap between germline ends came to 9 bases. As DNA, the CDR3 is TGTGCCAGCAGCGGGTCGTTCACAGATACGCAGTATTTT. It is translated as CASSGSFTDTQYF.

This clone has more than one count but fewer than ten. This rearrangement joins TRBV11-2 to TRBJ2-5; 8 bases agree with TRBD2. V was clipped by 2 bases and J by 5 bases; unmatched bases: 1. CDR1 and CDR2 (germline): SGHAT, FQNNGV. This CDR3 contains 13 residues. The CDR3, as DNA: TGTGCCAGCAGCTTAAGACTAGCGGAGACCCAGTACTTC. This translates into CASSLRLAETQYF.

This sequence joins TRBV10-3 and TRBJ2-5; 7 bases agree with TRBD2. The CDR3 extends over 16 amino acids. Losses at the gene ends were 4 bases for V and 3 bases for J; bases not matched to a gene: 11. Germline V gives CDR1 ENHRY, CDR2 SYGVKD. The CDR3 region has the DNA TGTGCCATCAGTGGTCTAGCGGCCGGAGGAGAAGAGACCCAGTACTTC. It translates to CAISGLAAGGEETQYF.

The V and J genes are TRBV2 and TRBJ2-1; weak D call: TRBD2 (5 bases). The CDR3 has 15 residues. Germline V gene sequence: CDR1 SNHLY, CDR2 FYNNEI. The V end lost 3 bases, the J end lost 0 bases, and 9 bases lay between the germline ends. CDR3 in DNA: TGTGCCAGCAGTGACAAGCGGAGCTCCTACAATGAGCAGTTCTTC. Translating it yields CASSDKRSSYNEQFF.

This clone was seen only a few times. This chain joins TRBV27 and TRBJ2-1; 9 nucleotides align to TRBD1. With V trimmed by 5 bases and J by 3 bases, 8 bases remained unmatched. Germline CDR1 reads MNHEY; CDR2 reads SMNVEV (reference sequence). The CDR3 totals 16 residues. In nucleotides, the CDR3 is TGTGCCAGCAGTGACAGGGACAGGGTCGACTACAATGAGCAGTTCTTC. This translates into CASSDRDRVDYNEQFF.